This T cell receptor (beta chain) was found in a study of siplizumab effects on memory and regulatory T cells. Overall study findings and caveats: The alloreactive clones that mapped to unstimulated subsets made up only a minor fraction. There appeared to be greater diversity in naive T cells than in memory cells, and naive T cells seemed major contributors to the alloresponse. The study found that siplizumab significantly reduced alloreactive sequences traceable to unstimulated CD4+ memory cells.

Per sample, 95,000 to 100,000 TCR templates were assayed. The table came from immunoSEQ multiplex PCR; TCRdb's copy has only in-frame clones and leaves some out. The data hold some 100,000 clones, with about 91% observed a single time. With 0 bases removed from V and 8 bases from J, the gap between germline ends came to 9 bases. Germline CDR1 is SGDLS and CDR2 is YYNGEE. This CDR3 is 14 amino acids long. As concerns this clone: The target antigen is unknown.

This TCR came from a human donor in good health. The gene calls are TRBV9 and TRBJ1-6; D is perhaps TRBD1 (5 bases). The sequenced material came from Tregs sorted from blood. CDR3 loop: CASSVEIRDSPLHF. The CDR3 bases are TGTGCCAGCAGCGTAGAAATCAGGGATTCACCCCTCCACTTT.